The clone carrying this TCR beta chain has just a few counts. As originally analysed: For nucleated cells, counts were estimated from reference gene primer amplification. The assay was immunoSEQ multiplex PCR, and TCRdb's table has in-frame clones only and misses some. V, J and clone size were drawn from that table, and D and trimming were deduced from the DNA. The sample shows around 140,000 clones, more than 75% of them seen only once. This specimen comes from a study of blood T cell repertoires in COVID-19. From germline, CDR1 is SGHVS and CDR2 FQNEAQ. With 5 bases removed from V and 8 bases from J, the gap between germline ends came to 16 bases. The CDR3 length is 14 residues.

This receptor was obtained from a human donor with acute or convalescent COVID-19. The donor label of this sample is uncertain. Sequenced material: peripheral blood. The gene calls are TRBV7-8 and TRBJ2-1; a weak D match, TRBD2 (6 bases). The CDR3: CASSLAAWRDEQFF. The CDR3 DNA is TGTGCCAGCAGCCTTGCCGCCTGGAGGGATGAGCAGTTCTTC.